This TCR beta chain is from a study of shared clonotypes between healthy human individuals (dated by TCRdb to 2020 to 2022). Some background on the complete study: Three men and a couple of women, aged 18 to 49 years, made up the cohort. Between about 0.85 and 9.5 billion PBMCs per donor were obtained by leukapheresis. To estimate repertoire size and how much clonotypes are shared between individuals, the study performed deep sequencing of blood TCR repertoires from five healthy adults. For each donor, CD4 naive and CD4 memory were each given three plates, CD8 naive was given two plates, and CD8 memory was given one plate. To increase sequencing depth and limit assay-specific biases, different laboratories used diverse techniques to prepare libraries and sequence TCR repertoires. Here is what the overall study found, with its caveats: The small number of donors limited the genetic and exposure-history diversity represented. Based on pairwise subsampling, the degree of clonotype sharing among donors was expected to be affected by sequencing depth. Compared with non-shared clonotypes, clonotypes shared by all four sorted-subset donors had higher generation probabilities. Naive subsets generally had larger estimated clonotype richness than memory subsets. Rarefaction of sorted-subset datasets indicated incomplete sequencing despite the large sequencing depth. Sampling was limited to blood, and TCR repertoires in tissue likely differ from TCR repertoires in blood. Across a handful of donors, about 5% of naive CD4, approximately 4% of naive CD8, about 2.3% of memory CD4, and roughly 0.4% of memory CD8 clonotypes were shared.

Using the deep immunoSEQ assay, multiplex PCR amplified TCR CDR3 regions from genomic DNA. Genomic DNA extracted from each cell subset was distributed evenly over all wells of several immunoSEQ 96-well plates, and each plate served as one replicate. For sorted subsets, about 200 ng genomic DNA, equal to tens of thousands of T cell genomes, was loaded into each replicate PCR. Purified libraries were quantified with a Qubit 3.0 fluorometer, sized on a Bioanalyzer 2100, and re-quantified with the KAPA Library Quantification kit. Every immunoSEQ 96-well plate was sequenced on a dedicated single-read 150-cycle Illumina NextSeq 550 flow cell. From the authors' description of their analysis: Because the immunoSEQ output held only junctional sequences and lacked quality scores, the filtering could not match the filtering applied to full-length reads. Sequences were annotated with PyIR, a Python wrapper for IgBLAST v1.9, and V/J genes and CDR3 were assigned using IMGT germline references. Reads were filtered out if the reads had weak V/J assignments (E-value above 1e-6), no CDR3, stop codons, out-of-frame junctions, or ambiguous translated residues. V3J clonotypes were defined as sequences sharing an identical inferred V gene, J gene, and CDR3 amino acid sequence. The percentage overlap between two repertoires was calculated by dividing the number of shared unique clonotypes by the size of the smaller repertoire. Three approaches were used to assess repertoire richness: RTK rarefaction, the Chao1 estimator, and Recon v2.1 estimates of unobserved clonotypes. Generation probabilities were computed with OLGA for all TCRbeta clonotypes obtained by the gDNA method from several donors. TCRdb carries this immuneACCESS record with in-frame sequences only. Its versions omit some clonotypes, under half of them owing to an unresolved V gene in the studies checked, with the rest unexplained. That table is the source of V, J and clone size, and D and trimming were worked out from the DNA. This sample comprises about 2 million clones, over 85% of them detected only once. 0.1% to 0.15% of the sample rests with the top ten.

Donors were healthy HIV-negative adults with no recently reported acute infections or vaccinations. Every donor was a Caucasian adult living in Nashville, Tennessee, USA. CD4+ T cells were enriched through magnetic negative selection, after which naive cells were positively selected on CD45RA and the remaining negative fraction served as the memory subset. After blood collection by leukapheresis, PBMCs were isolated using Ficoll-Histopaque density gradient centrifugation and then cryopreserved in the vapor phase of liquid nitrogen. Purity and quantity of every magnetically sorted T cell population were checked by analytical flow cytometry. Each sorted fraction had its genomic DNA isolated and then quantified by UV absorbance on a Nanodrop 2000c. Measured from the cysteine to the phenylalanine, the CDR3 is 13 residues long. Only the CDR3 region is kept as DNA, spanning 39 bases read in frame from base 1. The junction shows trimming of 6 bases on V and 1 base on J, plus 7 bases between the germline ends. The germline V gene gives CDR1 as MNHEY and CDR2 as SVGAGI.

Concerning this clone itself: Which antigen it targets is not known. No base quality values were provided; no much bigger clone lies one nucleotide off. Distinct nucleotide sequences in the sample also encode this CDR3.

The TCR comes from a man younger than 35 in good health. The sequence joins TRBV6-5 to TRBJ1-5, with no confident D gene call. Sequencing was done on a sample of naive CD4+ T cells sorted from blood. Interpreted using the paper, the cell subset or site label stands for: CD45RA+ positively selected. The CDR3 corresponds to CASSPTSNQPQHF. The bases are TGTGCCAGCAGCCCCACAAGCAATCAGCCCCAGCATTTT.